Listed below are T cell receptor beta chains from one sample, sequenced in a study of regulatory T cells in long-lasting Graves disease. TCRdb reprocessed the multiplex PCR reads with MiXCR, giving one entry per CDR3 protein. The data show 700,000 or so distinct CDR3 sequences, with 25% to 30% seen just once and about 42% held by the top ten. Here the sequenced sample was peripheral blood mononuclear cells (PBMCs), taken when the disease was refractory, from a patient treated with antithyroid drugs. The receptors were sampled from a female donor with Graves disease. Each CDR3 is given with its conserved first and last residue. Fields, in order: V gene, D gene, CDR3 protein. The D gene is left open where the match is weak.

V: TRBV7-9
D: NA
CDR3: CASSESKGPGTEAFF

V: TRBV25-1
D: NA
CDR3: CASKVGDEQYF

V: TRBV5-1
D: NA
CDR3: CASASPGNAEAFF

V: TRBV29-1
D: NA
CDR3: CSVQMVPSYGYTF

V: TRBV20-1
D: NA
CDR3: CSASRDLETQYF

V: TRBV5-1
D: TRBD1
CDR3: CASSRIRTGGTEGYTF

V: TRBV20-1
D: NA
CDR3: CSARDRVVFGGTAFF

V: TRBV2
D: NA
CDR3: CASSVEETQYF

V: TRBV10-3
D: TRBD1
CDR3: CAIKRQGASETQYF

V: TRBV19
D: NA
CDR3: CASRRWDSNQPQHF

V: TRBV27
D: NA
CDR3: CASSQYVGYGYTF

V: TRBV5-1
D: NA
CDR3: CASSPGITYEQYF

V: TRBV5-4
D: NA
CDR3: CASSHSGTFGEKLFF

V: TRBV20-1
D: TRBD1
CDR3: CSASDRVKGFYEQYF

V: TRBV11-2
D: NA
CDR3: CASSLVQGQETQYF

V: TRBV27
D: TRBD1
CDR3: CASSWTGGGGNQPQHF

V: TRBV6-1
D: NA
CDR3: CASRRDTVRANEKLFF

V: TRBV11-3
D: TRBD2
CDR3: CASSAQPPGLAGGGNEQFF

V: TRBV29-1
D: NA
CDR3: CSVADSYSYNEQFF

V: TRBV13
D: TRBD1
CDR3: CASSRNPGTGPYYEQYF

V: TRBV6-2/TRBV6-3
D: NA
CDR3: CASTFVHSNQPQHF

V: TRBV6-4
D: NA
CDR3: CASSYATSGANVLTF

V: TRBV20-1
D: TRBD2
CDR3: CSARVNSGAKNIQYF

V: TRBV6-1
D: TRBD1
CDR3: CASSGTADEQYF

V: TRBV2
D: NA
CDR3: CASSEAQPHNEQFF

V: TRBV6-2/TRBV6-3
D: NA
CDR3: CASSIGQPKETQYF

V: TRBV29-1
D: NA
CDR3: CSGRNGGGGFVMNTEAFF

V: TRBV6-1
D: NA
CDR3: CASSEAPGQGMHGYTF

V: TRBV28
D: NA
CDR3: CASSFRFMNTEAFF

V: TRBV6-5
D: NA
CDR3: CASSSLGMNTEAFF

V: TRBV7-3
D: NA
CDR3: CASSPGASNTEAFF

V: TRBV7-9
D: NA
CDR3: CASSLAPGGELFF

V: TRBV5-1
D: NA
CDR3: CASSLGRAGGYTF

V: TRBV30
D: NA
CDR3: CAWSEQGAEAFF

V: TRBV5-5
D: TRBD1
CDR3: CASSGTGGNYNSPLHF

V: TRBV27
D: TRBD1
CDR3: CASRGRGQNTEAFF

V: TRBV2
D: NA
CDR3: CASSHEREKLFF

V: TRBV5-1
D: NA
CDR3: CASSFQGPNYGYTF

V: TRBV9
D: NA
CDR3: CASSVGRTVNQPQHF

V: TRBV10-1
D: TRBD2
CDR3: CASSESGLARNEQLF

V: TRBV6-1
D: NA
CDR3: CASSGSDNRNTEAFF

V: TRBV7-2
D: NA
CDR3: CASSLDGGEEKLFF

V: TRBV7-2
D: TRBD1
CDR3: CASSSGQDRYGYTF

V: TRBV6-5
D: TRBD1
CDR3: CASSYSTADLVPGTEFNTEAFF

V: TRBV19
D: TRBD2
CDR3: CASTRTSGTFTPPYEQYF

V: TRBV18
D: TRBD1
CDR3: CASSPVTGGTEAFF

V: TRBV5-1
D: NA
CDR3: CASSWTERYGYTF

V: TRBV10-2
D: TRBD1
CDR3: CASSESWTGSTEAFF

V: TRBV10-3
D: TRBD2
CDR3: CAISPRSGLAGGKPGELFF

V: TRBV20-1
D: NA
CDR3: CSARGGTPRNEQFF

V: TRBV20-1
D: NA
CDR3: CSASAPVGYGYTF

V: TRBV20-1
D: TRBD1
CDR3: CSARSGQGIGYTF

V: TRBV9
D: TRBD1
CDR3: CASSAHRGITEAFF

V: TRBV5-1
D: TRBD2
CDR3: CASSRLAGEGYEQYF

V: TRBV7-3
D: TRBD2
CDR3: CASSLPRGTSGHSSYNEQFF